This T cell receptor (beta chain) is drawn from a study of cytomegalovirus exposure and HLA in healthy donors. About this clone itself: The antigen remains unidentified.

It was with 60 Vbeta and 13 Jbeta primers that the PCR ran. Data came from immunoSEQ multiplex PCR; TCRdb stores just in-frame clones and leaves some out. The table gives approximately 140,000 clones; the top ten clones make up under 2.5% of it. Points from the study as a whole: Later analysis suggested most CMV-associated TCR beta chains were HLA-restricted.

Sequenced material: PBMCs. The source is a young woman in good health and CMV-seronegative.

The chain's CDR3 is CASSSLAGRSYEQYF. The CDR3 nucleotides are TGTGCCAGCAGCTCGCTAGCGGGCCGCTCCTACGAGCAGTACTTC. The gene calls are TRBV7-9 and TRBJ2-7, with TRBD2 matching 8 bases. The germline V gene has CDR1 SEHNR and CDR2 FQNEAQ (reference sequence). After removal of 4 bases from V and 0 bases from J, the junction contained 5 bases not matched to a gene. The CDR3 consists of 15 residues.